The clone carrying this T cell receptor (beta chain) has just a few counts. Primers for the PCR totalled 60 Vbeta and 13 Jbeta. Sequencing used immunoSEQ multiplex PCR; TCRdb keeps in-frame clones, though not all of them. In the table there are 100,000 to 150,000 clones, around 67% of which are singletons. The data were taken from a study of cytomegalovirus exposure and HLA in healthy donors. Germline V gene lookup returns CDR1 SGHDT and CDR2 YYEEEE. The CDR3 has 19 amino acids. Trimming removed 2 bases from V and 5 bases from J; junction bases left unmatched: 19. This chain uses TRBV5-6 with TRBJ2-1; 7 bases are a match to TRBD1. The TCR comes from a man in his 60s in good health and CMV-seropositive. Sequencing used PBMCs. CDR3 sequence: CASSLFLWVWGQKNNEQFF. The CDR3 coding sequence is TGTGCCAGCAGCTTATTCTTATGGGTTTGGGGACAGAAAAACAATGAGCAGTTCTTC.